Sequencing of this TCR beta chain was carried out in a study of OX40 agonist ivuxolimab in advanced cancers. Overall study: All patients had ivuxolimab intravenously every 2 weeks at 0.01 to 10 mg/kg.

Study-level findings and limits: The authors did not determine the antigen specificity of the expanded peripheral T cells. Those patients achieving a partial response at 0.1-3.0 mg/kg showed among the lowest clonal expansion.

If patients had autoimmune disease history or systemic immunosuppression, they were excluded. Data came from immunoSEQ multiplex PCR; TCRdb stores just in-frame clones and leaves some out. The sample holds some 67,000 clones, over 75% seen once. As for this clone: Its target is unknown.

This receptor was taken from an adult with an advanced solid tumor such as melanoma, head and neck, liver or kidney cancer. The sequencing used CD4+ or CD8+ T cells sorted from blood, collected in a trial of the OX40 agonist ivuxolimab.

This chain's CDR3 is CASSPDSDSYEQYF. DNA for the CDR3: TGTGCCAGCAGCCCTGACAGCGACTCCTACGAGCAGTACTTC. V is TRBV5-4 and J is TRBJ2-7; TRBD1 is a possible D gene (5 bases). CDR1 and CDR2 from the germline V gene are SGHNT and YYREEE (reference sequence). CDR3 size: 14 residues. V shed 4 bases and J shed 0 bases, with 11 bases lying between them.